This entry features one T cell receptor (beta chain) sequence. Its antigen remains unknown. Between the trimmed V and J ends, which lost 2 bases and 2 bases, there was a span of 12 bases. The CDR3 extends over 15 amino acids. Germline V gives CDR1 KGHSH, CDR2 LQKENI. The entry originates in a study of regulatory T cells in long-lasting Graves disease. Arm-PCR with iRepertoire HTBI primers amplified the CDR3 regions for these TCR beta libraries. TCRdb passed the multiplex PCR reads through MiXCR, listing each CDR3 protein once. The repertoire includes hundreds of thousands of distinct CDR3 sequences, about a sixth of them detected once, and approximately 30% sits in the top ten. Study-wide points: Newly diagnosed patients had higher TCR diversity than persistent Graves' patients did. Persistent patients shared more public clonotypes (over 2,500) than new patients (approximately 970).

Time point noted: newly diagnosed GD, antithyroid drugs for less than 3 months. The TCR library was prepared using RNA isolated from PBMCs. The same specimen was also included in a second study, on T cells in Graves' hyperthyroidism and ophthalmopathy.

This TCR derives from a man in his forties with Graves disease. The chain uses TRBV18 and TRBJ1-2; weak D call: TRBD1 (6 bases). The sample here was peripheral blood mononuclear cells (PBMCs), taken at new diagnosis, from a patient treated with antithyroid drugs. In DNA form, the CDR3 reads TGTGCCAGCTCACCAGCAGGGGACGGCAACTATGGCTACACCTTC. Translating it yields CASSPAGDGNYGYTF.